This T cell receptor beta chain was obtained from a study of blood T cell repertoires in COVID-19. Overall study context: Sites across the United States, Italy and Spain contributed samples from acute and convalescent COVID-19. The cDNA or gDNA used as material had been derived from T cells, B-cell-depleted T cells, or PBMCs.

The Seattle site enrolled patients during active infection and followed them longitudinally. Looked up from germline, CDR1 is SNHLY and CDR2 is FYNNEI. Unmatched junction bases numbered 13, after V lost 4 bases and J lost 11 bases. CDR3 size: 14 residues. Per the study methods: Amplifying reference gene primers gave estimates of nucleated cell counts. Assay: immunoSEQ multiplex PCR; the TCRdb copy retains only in-frame clones and omits some. That table furnishes V, J and clone size, whereas the DNA furnished D and trimming. The sample lists under 350,000 clones, 90% occurring once. The chain has TRBV2 and TRBJ2-7; TRBD1 agrees at 8 bases. Sequenced: peripheral blood. The receptor was derived from a woman in her twenties or thirties with COVID-19, enrolled during active disease. DNA of the CDR3: TGTGCCAGCAGTGTCTCTCTGATGGACAGGGTGAAGTACTTC. Amino acids: CASSVSLMDRVKYF.